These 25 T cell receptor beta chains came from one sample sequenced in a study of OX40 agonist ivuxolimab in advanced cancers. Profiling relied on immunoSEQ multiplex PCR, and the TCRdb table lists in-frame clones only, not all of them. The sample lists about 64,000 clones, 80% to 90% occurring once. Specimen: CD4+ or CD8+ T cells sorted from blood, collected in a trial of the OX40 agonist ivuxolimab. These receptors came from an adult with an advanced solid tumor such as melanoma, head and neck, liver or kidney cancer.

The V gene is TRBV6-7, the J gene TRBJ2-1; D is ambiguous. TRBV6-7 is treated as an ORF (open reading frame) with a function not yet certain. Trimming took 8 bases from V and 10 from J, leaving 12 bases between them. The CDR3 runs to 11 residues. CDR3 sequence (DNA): TGTGCCAGCCCGACGCGGTACGAGCAGTTCTTC. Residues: CASPTRYEQFF.

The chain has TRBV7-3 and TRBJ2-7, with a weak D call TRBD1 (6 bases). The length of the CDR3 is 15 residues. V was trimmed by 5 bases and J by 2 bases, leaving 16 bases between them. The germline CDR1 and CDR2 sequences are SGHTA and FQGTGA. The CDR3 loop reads CASSPGTTKTYEQYF. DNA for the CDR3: TGTGCCAGCAGCCCCGGGACAACTAAGACCTACGAGCAGTACTTC.

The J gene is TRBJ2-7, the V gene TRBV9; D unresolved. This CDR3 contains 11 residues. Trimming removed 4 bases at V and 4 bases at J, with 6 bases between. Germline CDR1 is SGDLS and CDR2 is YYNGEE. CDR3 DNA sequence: TGTGCCAGCAGCTTAGGGTACGAGCAGTACTTC. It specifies CASSLGYEQYF.

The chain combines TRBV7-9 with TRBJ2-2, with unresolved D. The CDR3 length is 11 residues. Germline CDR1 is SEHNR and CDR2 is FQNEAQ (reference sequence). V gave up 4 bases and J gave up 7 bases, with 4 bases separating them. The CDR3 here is CASSSVGELFF. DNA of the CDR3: TGTGCCAGCAGCTCCGTCGGGGAGCTGTTTTTT.

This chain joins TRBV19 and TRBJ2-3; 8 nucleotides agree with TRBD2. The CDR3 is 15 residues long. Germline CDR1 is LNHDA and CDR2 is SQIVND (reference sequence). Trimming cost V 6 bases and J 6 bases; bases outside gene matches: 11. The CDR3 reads CASSVAGNRRDTQYF. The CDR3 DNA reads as TGTGCCAGTAGCGTAGCGGGGAACCGGAGGGATACGCAGTATTTT.

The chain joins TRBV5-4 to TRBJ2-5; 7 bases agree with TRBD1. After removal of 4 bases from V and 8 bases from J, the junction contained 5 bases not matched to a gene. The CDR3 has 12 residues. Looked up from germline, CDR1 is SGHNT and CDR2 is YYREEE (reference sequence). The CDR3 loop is CASSRTGKTQYF. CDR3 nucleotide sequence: TGTGCCAGCAGCCGGACAGGCAAAACCCAGTACTTC.

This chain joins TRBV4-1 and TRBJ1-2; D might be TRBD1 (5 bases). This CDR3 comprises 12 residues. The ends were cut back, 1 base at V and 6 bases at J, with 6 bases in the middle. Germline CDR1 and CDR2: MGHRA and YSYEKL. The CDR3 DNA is TGCGCCAGCAGCCAAGTGGGGGATGGCTACACCTTC. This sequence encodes CASSQVGDGYTF.

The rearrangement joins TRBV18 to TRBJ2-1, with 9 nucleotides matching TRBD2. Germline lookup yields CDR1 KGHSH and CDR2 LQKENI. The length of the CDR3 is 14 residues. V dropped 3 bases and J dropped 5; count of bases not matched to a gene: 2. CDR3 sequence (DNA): TGTGCCAGCTCACCGCCTAGCGGGAACAATGAGCAGTTCTTC. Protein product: CASSPPSGNNEQFF.

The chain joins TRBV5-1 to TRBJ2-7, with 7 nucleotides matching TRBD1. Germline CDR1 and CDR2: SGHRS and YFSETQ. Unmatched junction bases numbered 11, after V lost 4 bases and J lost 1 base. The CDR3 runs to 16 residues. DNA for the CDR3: TGCGCCAGCAGCAATCCCGGGACAGAATATTCCTACGAGCAGTACTTC. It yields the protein CASSNPGTEYSYEQYF.

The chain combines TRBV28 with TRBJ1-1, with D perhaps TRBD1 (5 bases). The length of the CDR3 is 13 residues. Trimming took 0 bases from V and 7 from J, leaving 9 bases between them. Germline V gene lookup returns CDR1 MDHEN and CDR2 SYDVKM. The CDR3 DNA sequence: TGTGCCAGCAGTTTATGGGGGACGGATGAAGCTTTCTTT. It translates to CASSLWGTDEAFF.

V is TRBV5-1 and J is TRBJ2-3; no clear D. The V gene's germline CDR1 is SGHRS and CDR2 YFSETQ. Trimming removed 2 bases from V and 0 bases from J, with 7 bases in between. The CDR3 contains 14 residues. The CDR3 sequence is CASSFSSSTDTQYF. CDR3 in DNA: TGCGCCAGCAGCTTTAGCTCTAGCACAGATACGCAGTATTTT.

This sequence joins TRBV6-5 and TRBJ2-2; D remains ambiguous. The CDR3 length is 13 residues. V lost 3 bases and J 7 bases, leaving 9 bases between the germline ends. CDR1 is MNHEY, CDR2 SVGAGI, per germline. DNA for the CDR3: TGTGCCAGCAGTTATTCACAAGGCGGGGAGCTGTTTTTT. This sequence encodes CASSYSQGGELFF.

DNA for the CDR3: TGCGCCAGCAGCCAAGAGTTGGGTCTTCTCAATGAGCAGTTCTTC. As protein: CASSQELGLLNEQFF. This chain uses TRBV4-1 with TRBJ2-1; D unclear. With 0 bases removed from V and 6 bases from J, the gap between germline ends came to 12 bases. The CDR3 sequence is 15 residues long. Germline CDR1 is MGHRA and CDR2 is YSYEKL.

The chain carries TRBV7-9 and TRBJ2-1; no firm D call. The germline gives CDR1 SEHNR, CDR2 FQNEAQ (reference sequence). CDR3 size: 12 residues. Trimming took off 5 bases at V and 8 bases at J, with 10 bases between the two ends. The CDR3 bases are TGTGCCAGCAGCCGCTACATCCATGAGCAGTTCTTC. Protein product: CASSRYIHEQFF.

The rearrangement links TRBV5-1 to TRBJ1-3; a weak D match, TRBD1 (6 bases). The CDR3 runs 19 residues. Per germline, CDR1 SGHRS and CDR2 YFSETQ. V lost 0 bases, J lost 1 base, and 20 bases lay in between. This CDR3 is CASSLGRQVSTSSGNTIYF. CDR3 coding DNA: TGCGCCAGCAGCTTGGGGAGACAGGTATCGACCTCTTCTGGAAACACCATATATTTT.

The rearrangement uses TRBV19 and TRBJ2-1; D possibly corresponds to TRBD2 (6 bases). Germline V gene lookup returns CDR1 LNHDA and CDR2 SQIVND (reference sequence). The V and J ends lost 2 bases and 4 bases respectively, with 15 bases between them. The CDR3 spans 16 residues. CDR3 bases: TGTGCCAGTAGTATAAATATGGGACTCCCGTACAATGAGCAGTTCTTC. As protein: CASSINMGLPYNEQFF.

The CDR3 spells CASNAGTAGSYEQYF. The CDR3 DNA is TGTGCCAGTAATGCAGGGACTGCCGGCTCCTACGAGCAGTACTTC. The gene calls are TRBV6-6 and TRBJ2-7; a possible D gene is TRBD2 (6 bases). The CDR3 covers 15 residues. Germline V CDR1 and CDR2: MNHNY, SVGAGI (reference sequence). The germline V and J ends were trimmed by 9 bases and 0 bases, with 18 bases remaining between them.

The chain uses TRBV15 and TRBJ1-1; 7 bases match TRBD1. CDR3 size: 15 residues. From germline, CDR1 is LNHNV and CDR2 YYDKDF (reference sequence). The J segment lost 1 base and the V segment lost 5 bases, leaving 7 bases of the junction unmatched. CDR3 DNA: TGTGCCACCAGCGGGGACAGAGGCGCGAACACTGAAGCTTTCTTT. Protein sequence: CATSGDRGANTEAFF.

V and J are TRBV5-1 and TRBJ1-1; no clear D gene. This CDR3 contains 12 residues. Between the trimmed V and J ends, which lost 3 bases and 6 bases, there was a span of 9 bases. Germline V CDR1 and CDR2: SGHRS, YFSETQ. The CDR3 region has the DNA TGCGCCAGCAGCTGGGATCGAGCTGAAGCTTTCTTT. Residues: CASSWDRAEAFF.

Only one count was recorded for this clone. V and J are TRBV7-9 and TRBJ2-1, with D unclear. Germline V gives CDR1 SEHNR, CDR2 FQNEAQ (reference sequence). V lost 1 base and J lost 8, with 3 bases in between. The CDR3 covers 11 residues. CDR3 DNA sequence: TGTGCCAGCAGCTTAGATTATGAGCAGTTCTTC. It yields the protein CASSLDYEQFF.

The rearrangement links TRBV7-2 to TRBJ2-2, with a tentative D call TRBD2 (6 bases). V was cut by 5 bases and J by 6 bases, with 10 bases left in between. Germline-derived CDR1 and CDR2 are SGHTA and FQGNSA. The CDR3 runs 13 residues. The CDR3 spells CASSPGGPGELFF. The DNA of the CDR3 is TGTGCCAGCAGCCCCGGGGGACCCGGGGAGCTGTTTTTT.

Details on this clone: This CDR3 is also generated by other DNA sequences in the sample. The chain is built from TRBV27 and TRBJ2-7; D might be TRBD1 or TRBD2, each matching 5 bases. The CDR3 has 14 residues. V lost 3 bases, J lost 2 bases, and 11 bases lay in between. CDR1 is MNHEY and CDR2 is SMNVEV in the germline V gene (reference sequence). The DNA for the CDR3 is TGTGCCAGCAGTTTGGGGCAGGGAGCCTACGAGCAGTACTTC. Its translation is CASSLGQGAYEQYF.

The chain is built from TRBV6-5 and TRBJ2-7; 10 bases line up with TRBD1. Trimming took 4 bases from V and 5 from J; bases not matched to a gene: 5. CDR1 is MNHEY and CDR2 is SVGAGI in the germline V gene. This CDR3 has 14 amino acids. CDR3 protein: CASSSGTGVNEQYF. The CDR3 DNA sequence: TGTGCCAGCAGTTCCGGGACAGGGGTGAACGAGCAGTACTTC.

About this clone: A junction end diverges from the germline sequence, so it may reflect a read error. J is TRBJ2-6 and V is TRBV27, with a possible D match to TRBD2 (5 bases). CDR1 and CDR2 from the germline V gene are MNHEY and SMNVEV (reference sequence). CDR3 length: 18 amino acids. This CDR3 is CASSPTRRVITGANVLTF. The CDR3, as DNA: TGTGCCAGCAGCCCAACACGGCGGGTTATTACTGGCGCCAACGTCCTGACTTTC.

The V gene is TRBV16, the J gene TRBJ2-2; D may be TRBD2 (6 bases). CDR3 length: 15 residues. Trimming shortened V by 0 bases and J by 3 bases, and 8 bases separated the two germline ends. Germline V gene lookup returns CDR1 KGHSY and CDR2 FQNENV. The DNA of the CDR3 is TGTGCCAGCAGCCAATCAACGGGGGACACCGGGGAGCTGTTTTTT. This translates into CASSQSTGDTGELFF.